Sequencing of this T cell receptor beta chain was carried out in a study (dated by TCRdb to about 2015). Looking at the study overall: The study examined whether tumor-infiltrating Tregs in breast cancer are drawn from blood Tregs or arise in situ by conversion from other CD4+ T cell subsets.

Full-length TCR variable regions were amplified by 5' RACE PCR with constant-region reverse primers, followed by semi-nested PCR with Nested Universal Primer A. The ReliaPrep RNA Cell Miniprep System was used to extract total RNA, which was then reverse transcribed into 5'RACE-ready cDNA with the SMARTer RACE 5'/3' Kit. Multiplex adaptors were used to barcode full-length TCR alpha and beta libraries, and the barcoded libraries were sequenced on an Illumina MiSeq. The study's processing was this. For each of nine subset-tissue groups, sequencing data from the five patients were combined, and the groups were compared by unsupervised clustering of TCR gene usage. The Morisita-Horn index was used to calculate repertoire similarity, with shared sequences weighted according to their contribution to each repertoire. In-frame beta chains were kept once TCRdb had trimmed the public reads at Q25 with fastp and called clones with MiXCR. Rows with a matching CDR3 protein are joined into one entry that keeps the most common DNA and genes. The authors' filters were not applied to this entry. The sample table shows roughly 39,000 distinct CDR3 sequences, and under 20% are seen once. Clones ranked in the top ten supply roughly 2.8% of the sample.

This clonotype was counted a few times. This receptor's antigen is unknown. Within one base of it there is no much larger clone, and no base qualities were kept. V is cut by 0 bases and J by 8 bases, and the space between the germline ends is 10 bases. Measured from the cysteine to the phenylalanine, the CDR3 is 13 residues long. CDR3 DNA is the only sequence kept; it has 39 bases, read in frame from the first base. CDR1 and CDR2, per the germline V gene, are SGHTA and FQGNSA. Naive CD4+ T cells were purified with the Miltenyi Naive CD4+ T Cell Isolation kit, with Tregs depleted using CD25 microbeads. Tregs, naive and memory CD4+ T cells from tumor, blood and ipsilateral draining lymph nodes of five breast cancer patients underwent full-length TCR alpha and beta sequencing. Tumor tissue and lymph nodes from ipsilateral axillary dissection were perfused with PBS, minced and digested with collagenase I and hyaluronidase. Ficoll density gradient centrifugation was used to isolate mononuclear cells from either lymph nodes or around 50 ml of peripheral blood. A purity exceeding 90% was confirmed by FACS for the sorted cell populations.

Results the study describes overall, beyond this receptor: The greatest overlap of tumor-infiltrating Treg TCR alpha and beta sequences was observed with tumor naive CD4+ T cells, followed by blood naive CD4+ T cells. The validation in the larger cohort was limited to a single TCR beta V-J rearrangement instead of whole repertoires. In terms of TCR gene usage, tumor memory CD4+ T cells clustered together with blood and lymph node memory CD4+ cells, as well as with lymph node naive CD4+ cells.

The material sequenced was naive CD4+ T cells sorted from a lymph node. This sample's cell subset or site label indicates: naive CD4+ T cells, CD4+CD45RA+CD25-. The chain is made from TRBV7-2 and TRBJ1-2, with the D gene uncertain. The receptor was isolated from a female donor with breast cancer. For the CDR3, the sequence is CASSLALQDGYTF. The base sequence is TGTGCCAGCAGCTTAGCGTTGCAGGACGGCTACACCTTC.